Given below is one T cell receptor (beta chain) in context. Its target is unknown. This CDR3 is built from 14 residues. The V end was cut by 6 bases, the J end by 4 bases, with 14 bases between. Germline CDR1 and CDR2: MDHEN and SYDVKM. This sample is drawn from a study of OX40 agonist ivuxolimab in advanced cancers. Study observations and caveats: Expanded clones tended on average to be more numerous among CD8+ T cells than CD4+.

Generated by immunoSEQ multiplex PCR, the TCRdb table keeps only in-frame clones and is missing some. The data show about 110,000 clones, approximately 90% seen once. This clonotype was sampled from an adult with an advanced solid tumor such as melanoma, head and neck, liver or kidney cancer. The material sequenced was CD4+ or CD8+ T cells sorted from blood, taken in a trial of the OX40 agonist ivuxolimab. V gene TRBV28 combines with J gene TRBJ2-3; D uncertain. The CDR3 nucleotides read TGTGCCAGCAGCTTAGACCCGGTTGCAGATACGCAGTATTTT. Translating gives CASSLDPVADTQYF.